This T cell receptor (beta chain) was obtained from a study of T cell repertoires in cytomegalovirus infection. Overall study: Indications came from public TCR beta signatures; they pointed to CMV infection and to a matching HLA type.

The germline V gene has CDR1 MGHRA and CDR2 YSYEKL. J was trimmed by 9 bases and V by 3 bases; bases with no gene match: 8. This CDR3 is 14 amino acids long. TCRdb analysed the reads with MiXCR anew, one entry per CDR3 protein. Among about 310,000 distinct CDR3 sequences, around a quarter were seen once, and the ten largest hold about 14%. About this clonotype itself: Its antigen remains unidentified.

The V gene is TRBV4-1, the J gene TRBJ2-1; 7 bases map to TRBD1. Sample: cultured PBMCs, taken from culture after CMV antigen stimulation. This clonotype was sampled from a human donor in good health (CMV status not recorded). Some clones in this sample may be carry-over from other donors' samples. Here the CDR3 reads CASSQQDRVGEQFF. Written as DNA, the CDR3 is TGCGCCAGCAGCCAGCAAGACAGGGTGGGTGAGCAGTTCTTC.